These 21 T cell receptor beta chains share one sample of origin, sequenced in a study of cytomegalovirus exposure and HLA in healthy donors. PCR primers comprised 60 Vbeta and 13 Jbeta primers. The assay was immunoSEQ multiplex PCR, and TCRdb's table has in-frame clones only and misses some. The sample lists about 200,000 clones, roughly 87% occurring once. The sample taken for sequencing was PBMCs. The origin of the receptors is a man between 35 and 55 years old in good health and CMV-seropositive.

The chain carries TRBV4-1 and TRBJ2-5; 12 bases align to TRBD2. V was clipped by 3 bases and J by 5 bases; unmatched bases: 7. The CDR3 covers 16 residues. CDR1 and CDR2 from the germline V gene are MGHRA and YSYEKL. CDR3 bases: TGCGCCAGCAGCCACCCGACTAGCGGGAGTCAGGAGACCCAGTACTTC. Translation gives CASSHPTSGSQETQYF.

The chain is built from TRBV2 and TRBJ2-1; 13 bases match TRBD2. CDR3 length: 16 amino acids. V trimming: 6 bases; J trimming: 4 bases; junction bases outside the gene matches: 6. Germline CDR1 SNHLY, CDR2 FYNNEI. The DNA of the CDR3 is TGTGCCAGCAGACAAATACTAGCGGGAGGGTACAATGAGCAGTTCTTC. Its translation: CASRQILAGGYNEQFF.

This clone was recorded once. This rearrangement joins TRBV19 to TRBJ1-1; D may be TRBD1 (6 bases). Trimming stripped 6 bases from V and 1 base from J, with 15 bases between. Germline-derived CDR1 and CDR2 are LNHDA and SQIVND (reference sequence). The CDR3 length is 15 residues. The CDR3 DNA reads TGTGCCAGTAGATTAACAGGGAGCAAGAACACTGAAGCTTTCTTT. Translated: CASRLTGSKNTEAFF.

J is TRBJ2-2 and V is TRBV5-1; a possible D gene is TRBD2 (5 bases). This CDR3 spans 14 amino acids. Deletions cut 0 bases from V and 4 bases from J, with 7 bases between. Per germline, CDR1 SGHRS and CDR2 YFSETQ. CDR3 in DNA: TGCGCCAGCAGCTTGGTGAGCGGCACCGGGGAGCTGTTTTTT. Amino acids: CASSLVSGTGELFF.

The J gene is TRBJ2-7, the V gene TRBV19; 12 bases are shared with TRBD2. J lost 7 bases, V lost 5 bases, and 12 bases had no gene match. This CDR3 contains 16 residues. The germline V gene has CDR1 LNHDA and CDR2 SQIVND (reference sequence). The CDR3 loop is CASSPYLTSGSGEQYF. The DNA of the CDR3 is TGTGCCAGTAGTCCTTATTTGACTAGCGGGAGCGGTGAGCAGTACTTC.

The V gene is TRBV11-2, the J gene TRBJ2-1, with D possibly matching TRBD1 (6 bases). The CDR3 sequence is 17 residues long. The germline V and J ends were trimmed by 0 bases and 6 bases, with 18 bases remaining between them. Germline V gives CDR1 SGHAT, CDR2 FQNNGV. The CDR3 region has the DNA TGTGCCAGCAGCTTAGATTTAGGGACACGGAGTGCCAATGAGCAGTTCTTC. The encoded protein is CASSLDLGTRSANEQFF.

The chain's CDR3 is CASSESQTYGYTF. Written as DNA, the CDR3 is TGTGCCAGCAGTGAGAGTCAGACTTATGGCTACACCTTC. This chain uses TRBV2 with TRBJ1-2, with D unresolved. V was shortened by 3 bases and J by 5 bases, with 10 bases between the two germline ends. Germline lookup yields CDR1 SNHLY and CDR2 FYNNEI. The CDR3 extends over 13 amino acids.

The gene calls are TRBV7-2 and TRBJ1-2; possible D gene TRBD1, 6 bases. CDR1 and CDR2 from the germline V gene are SGHTA and FQGNSA. This CDR3 region has 13 residues. Trimming cost V 5 bases and J 8 bases, with 15 bases left between them. The CDR3 nucleotides are TGTGCCAGCAGCACTCATACAGGGATCGGCTACACCTTC. Translated, it gives CASSTHTGIGYTF.

CDR3 in DNA: TGTGCCAGCAGCTCAGAAGGGGCGCTCTCTGGAAACACCATATATTTT. It specifies CASSSEGALSGNTIYF. The chain joins TRBV9 to TRBJ1-3; D is possibly TRBD1 (5 bases). Trimming took off 4 bases at V and 0 bases at J, with 14 bases between the two ends. CDR3 length equals 16 residues. The germline CDR1 and CDR2 sequences are SGDLS and YYNGEE. The whole variable domain, remainder taken from reference TRBV9 and TRBJ1-3, is DSGVTQTPKHLITATGQRVTLRCSPRSGDLSVYWYQQSLDQGLQFLIQYYNGEERAKGNILERFSAQQFPDLHSELNLSSLELGDSALYFCASSSEGALSGNTIYFGEGSWLTVV.

The chain links TRBV5-6 to TRBJ2-5; TRBD1 is a possible D gene (5 bases). Germline-derived CDR1 and CDR2 are SGHDT and YYEEEE. This CDR3 is 13 amino acids long. V lost 4 bases, J lost 4 bases, and 11 bases lay in between. The CDR3 DNA follows: TGTGCCAGCAGCCCCGACAGACGAGAGACCCAGTACTTC. Translation gives CASSPDRRETQYF.

A single count supports this clone. The rearrangement joins TRBV19 to TRBJ1-2, with 8 nucleotides matching TRBD1. Germline loops: CDR1 LNHDA, CDR2 SQIVND (reference sequence). This CDR3 comprises 17 residues. Losses at the gene ends were 5 bases for V and 4 bases for J; bases not matched to a gene: 15. The CDR3 loop is CASSASDRVGSVYGYTF. In DNA form, the CDR3 reads TGTGCCAGTAGTGCATCGGACAGGGTAGGATCGGTCTATGGCTACACCTTC.

This clone was counted a single time. The chain has TRBV5-4 and TRBJ1-1, with a possible D match to TRBD1 (6 bases). This CDR3 region has 14 residues. Per the germline V gene, CDR1 is SGHNT and CDR2 is YYREEE (reference sequence). V was cut by 2 bases and J by 6 bases, with 14 bases left in between. This chain's CDR3 is CASSFRGGRAEAFF. The CDR3 DNA sequence: TGTGCCAGCAGCTTTAGGGGGGGGCGCGCTGAAGCTTTCTTT.

This rearrangement joins TRBV2 to TRBJ2-5, with 10 bases aligning to TRBD1. Germline values: CDR1 SNHLY, CDR2 FYNNEI. The CDR3 spans 15 residues. V shed 3 bases, J shed 4 bases, and the junction held 5 bases outside the gene matches. Here the CDR3 DNA reads TGTGCCAGCAGTGAGGACAGGGGGGGTAGAGAGACCCAGTACTTC. It translates to CASSEDRGGRETQYF. The full variable domain, its missing parts supplied by reference TRBV2 and TRBJ2-5, is EPEVTQTPSHQVTQMGQEVILRCVPISNHLYFYWYRQILGQKVEFLVSFYNNEISEKSEIFDDQFSVERPDGSNFTLKIRSTKLEDSAMYFCASSEDRGGRETQYFGPGTRLLVL.

The sample holds a few counts of this clone. The CDR3 coding sequence is TGTGCCAGCAGCGTAGGGACTAGCGGGATGAGGTACCAAGAGACCCAGTACTTC. It specifies CASSVGTSGMRYQETQYF. J is TRBJ2-5 and V is TRBV9, with 12 bases lining up with TRBD2. The V and J ends lost 0 bases and 0 bases, in that order; junction bases with no gene match: 6. CDR3 length equals 18 residues. The germline V gene encodes CDR1 SGDLS and CDR2 YYNGEE.

J is TRBJ2-3 and V is TRBV27, with 16 bases that match TRBD2. Germline trimming cut 8 bases from V and 1 base from J; bases unmatched to any gene: 3. Germline V gene data show CDR1 as MNHEY and CDR2 as SMNVEV (reference sequence). The CDR3 runs to 16 residues. The CDR3 bases are TGTGCCAGCGGGACTAGCGGGAGGGCCGGCACAGATACGCAGTATTTT. Residues: CASGTSGRAGTDTQYF.

This clone came up a few times. The chain joins TRBV19 to TRBJ2-3; D is ambiguous. V was clipped by 4 bases and J by 0 bases, with 8 bases between them. The CDR3 is made up of 14 amino acids. The germline V gene has CDR1 LNHDA and CDR2 SQIVND (reference sequence). CDR3 sequence reads: CASSTLESTDTQYF. As DNA, the CDR3 is TGTGCCAGTAGTACCCTAGAAAGCACAGATACGCAGTATTTT. Based on the CDR3 plus reference TRBV19 and TRBJ2-3, the full variable domain is DGGITQSPKYLFRKEGQNVTLSCEQNLNHDAMYWYRQDPGQGLRLIYYSQIVNDFQKGDIAEGYSVSREKKESFPLTVTSAQKNPTAFYLCASSTLESTDTQYFGPGTRLTVL.

This clone showed up just once. The gene calls are TRBV9 and TRBJ1-1, with TRBD1 as a possible D gene (6 bases). The CDR3 extends over 13 amino acids. Germline CDR1 reads SGDLS; CDR2 reads YYNGEE. Deletions cut 0 bases from V and 5 bases from J, with 8 bases between. DNA for the CDR3: TGTGCCAGCAGCGTAGGTACAGGGACTGAAGCTTTCTTT. Its translation: CASSVGTGTEAFF.

The chain carries TRBV6-1 and TRBJ2-5; 9 bases agree with TRBD2. The end of the DNA fits TRBJ2-7 better, so the J call may be wrong. Germline V lookup: CDR1 MNHNS, CDR2 SASEGT. CDR3 length equals 16 residues. The CDR3 coding sequence is TGTGCCAGCAGTGACAATCACTTAGCGGGAGTGTACGAGCAGTACTTC. Translated: CASSDNHLAGVYEQYF.

This clone was counted between two and nine times. The chain uses TRBV21-1 and TRBJ1-2; the DNA was not compared with TRBD1, the D call given in the table. TRBV21-1 is a known pseudogene. The CDR3 is 11 amino acids. DNA for the CDR3: TGTGCCAGGCTACAGTTTCCTGGCTACACCTTC. Protein: CARLQFPGYTF.

V and J are TRBV11-1 and TRBJ2-7; 11 bases line up with TRBD1. The V gene's germline CDR1 is SGHAT and CDR2 FQDESV (reference sequence). J lost 5 bases, V lost 4 bases, and 4 bases had no gene match. The CDR3 is made up of 14 amino acids. The CDR3 DNA reads as TGTGCCAGCAGCTGGACAGGGGGCTTCGACGAGCAGTACTTC. Protein product: CASSWTGGFDEQYF.

This clone has a handful of counts. The chain employs TRBV7-2 and TRBJ2-1; maybe TRBD2 (6 bases). The CDR3 is made up of 12 amino acids. Deletions cut 5 bases from V and 6 bases from J, with 8 bases between. The V gene's germline CDR1 is SGHTA and CDR2 FQGNSA. For the CDR3, the DNA is TGTGCCAGCAGCCGGACTATCAATGAGCAGTTCTTC. It codes for CASSRTINEQFF.